A selection of T cell receptor beta chains follows, all from one sample in a study of human T cells and chemical hapten exposure. MiXCR was run by TCRdb on the RACE reads, yielding one entry per CDR3 protein. Among under 200,000 distinct CDR3 sequences listed, roughly 15% were seen once. Sequenced material: whole blood, taken in connection with sensitization to the hapten diphenylcyclopropenone (DPC). All receptors come from a woman in her 30s with alopecia areata. Some clones in this sample may be carry-over from other donors' samples. Each CDR3 is given with its conserved first and last residue. The order of the fields is D gene, CDR3 length, clone size, V gene, J gene, CDR3 DNA, CDR3 protein. D genes are given only for firm matches. Only part of the rows carry a size: once, few, many, or a class if the clone is expanded.

-	14	many	TRBV29-1	TRBJ2-2	TGCAGCGTTGAGCGCCAGCCGAACACCGGGGAGCTGTTTTTT	CSVERQPNTGELFF
-	15	-	TRBV28	TRBJ2-3	TGTGCCAGCAGTTTAATGGGGCTCCGCACAGATACGCAGTATTTT	CASSLMGLRTDTQYF
-	13	few	TRBV11-1	TRBJ2-6	TGTGCCAGCGCCTACTCTGGGGCCAACGTCCTGACTTTC	CASAYSGANVLTF
TRBD2	15	few	TRBV20-1	TRBJ2-3	TGCAGTGCTGCCGGGACTAGCGGGAGAGCAGATACGCAGTATTTT	CSAAGTSGRADTQYF
-	15	-	TRBV5-1	TRBJ2-7	TGCGCCAGCAGCGCGGGGACAGGACTAGCCTACGAGCAGTACTTC	CASSAGTGLAYEQYF
TRBD2	14	-	TRBV24-1	TRBJ2-3	TGTGCCACCAGTGTCTCTAGCGGGCATGGAACGCAGTATTTT	CATSVSSGHGTQYF
-	16	-	TRBV4-1	TRBJ2-1	TGCGCCAGCAGCTTAACTGGACCCAACACACACAATGAGCAGTTCTTC	CASSLTGPNTHNEQFF
TRBD1	14	-	TRBV3-1	TRBJ1-2	TGTGCCAGCAGCCCCGGGACAGGTGCCTATGGCTACACCTTC	CASSPGTGAYGYTF
-	12	few	TRBV7-6	TRBJ2-7	TGTGCCAGCAGCCTCCACGGGGGCGAGCAGTACTTC	CASSLHGGEQYF
-	14	-	TRBV20-1	TRBJ1-5	TGCAGTGCTAGTTCAGGGGAGAGCAATCAGCCCCAGCATTTT	CSASSGESNQPQHF
-	14	few	TRBV6-1	TRBJ1-3	TGTGCCACCATGAGACAGTTTCCTGGAAACACCATATATTTT	CATMRQFPGNTIYF
TRBD2	16	few	TRBV5-4	TRBJ2-7	TGTGCCAGCAGCCCGGGACTAGCGGGGGACCTGAGTGAGCAGTACTTC	CASSPGLAGDLSEQYF
-	13	-	TRBV20-1	TRBJ2-7	TGCAGTGCTGACTCTAACTTTGCCTACGAGCAGTACTTC	CSADSNFAYEQYF
-	13	few	TRBV12-3/TRBV12-4	TRBJ1-5	TGTGCCAGCAGCAAGGACCAAGGCCAGCCCCAGCATTTT	CASSKDQGQPQHF
-	12	-	TRBV6-2/TRBV6-3	TRBJ1-1	TGTGCCAGCAGTTTTTGGTTCGGTGAAGCTTTCTTT	CASSFWFGEAFF
-	15	-	TRBV7-9	TRBJ2-7	TGTGCCAGCAGCTTAGGACCGGGTCTTTACTACGAGCAGTACTTC	CASSLGPGLYYEQYF
-	13	-	TRBV7-2	TRBJ2-3	TGTGCCAGCAGCTTAGGGCTCCGAGATACGCAGTATTTT	CASSLGLRDTQYF
-	13	few	TRBV7-2	TRBJ2-2	TGTGCCAGCAGTCCAACAGCCACCGGGGAGCTGTTTTTT	CASSPTATGELFF
TRBD1	16	few	TRBV4-3	TRBJ2-7	TGCGCCAGCAGCCAAGAGTTGGGGACAGGCTCCTACGAGCAGTACTTC	CASSQELGTGSYEQYF
-	12	many	TRBV7-2	TRBJ1-5	TGTGCCAGCAGCTTATTCGGTCAGCCCCAGCATTTT	CASSLFGQPQHF
TRBD2	14	few	TRBV7-2	TRBJ2-7	TGTGCCAGCAGCCAAGGACTAGGAGGCTACGAGCAGTACTTC	CASSQGLGGYEQYF
-	12	many	TRBV29-1	TRBJ1-2	TGCAGCGTTTTAAACGGGGTCTATGGCTACACCTTC	CSVLNGVYGYTF
-	13	-	TRBV20-1	TRBJ1-2	TGCAGTGCTAGTGAAGGGCAAAACTATGGCTACACCTTC	CSASEGQNYGYTF
TRBD2	15	few	TRBV12-3/TRBV12-4	TRBJ2-1	TGTGCCAGCAACCTAGGGGGCGGGAGGGGTGTTGAGCAGTTCTTC	CASNLGGGRGVEQFF
-	12	many	TRBV3-1	TRBJ2-7	TGTGCCAGCAGCCAAGGAGTCGACGAGCAGTACTTC	CASSQGVDEQYF
-	12	many	TRBV5-1	TRBJ1-2	TGCGCCAGCAGCTTGGGAGTTTATGGCTACACCTTC	CASSLGVYGYTF
-	15	-	TRBV25-1	TRBJ2-4	TGTGCCAGCAGTGCCCGTTCCGGGTCACGGAACATTCAGTACTTC	CASSARSGSRNIQYF
-	14	few	TRBV15	TRBJ2-5	TGTGCCACCAGCAAGTCGAAGGGTGCGGAGACCCAGTACTTC	CATSKSKGAETQYF
-	13	few	TRBV20-1	TRBJ1-1	TGCAGTGCGCGGAGGGCCGTGAACACTGAAGCTTTCTTT	CSARRAVNTEAFF
TRBD1	14	-	TRBV29-1	TRBJ2-7	TGCAGCGTCACCCCGGGACAGGGTTCCTACGAGCAGTACTTC	CSVTPGQGSYEQYF
-	16	-	TRBV14	TRBJ2-3	TGTGCCAGCAGCCAAGATAGGGGTAGCCACACAGATACGCAGTATTTT	CASSQDRGSHTDTQYF
-	11	few	TRBV6-1	TRBJ2-7	TGTGCCAGCAGTGAACCGAGGGAGGAGTACTTC	CASSEPREEYF
-	14	-	TRBV29-1	TRBJ2-3	TGCAGCGTTGAAGATGGTACCCCCGCAGATACGCAGTATTTT	CSVEDGTPADTQYF
-	16	-	TRBV27	TRBJ1-5	TGTGCCAGCAGTTTAAAGGGCCCCAATAGCAATCAGCCCCAGCATTTT	CASSLKGPNSNQPQHF
TRBD1	14	many	TRBV29-1	TRBJ1-4	TGCAGCGTTGGGGGGACAGACGTTAATGAAAAACTGTTTTTT	CSVGGTDVNEKLFF
TRBD2	16	-	TRBV4-2	TRBJ2-3	TGTGCCAGCAGCCTCGGGACTAGCCGGGAGCGAGATACGCAGTATTTT	CASSLGTSRERDTQYF